This TCR beta chain appears in the sequencing data of a study of response to subunit inactivated influenza vaccine. Broader study findings: Each seasonal influenza vaccination recruits few new T cells, the authors suggested.

TCRdb independently ran MiXCR on the RT-PCR reads; one entry per CDR3 protein. The sample carries about 520,000 distinct CDR3 sequences, roughly 7.9% recorded once. The CDR3 has 15 residues. Germline-derived CDR1 and CDR2 are ENHRY and SYGVKD. The V segment lost 6 bases and the J segment 7 bases; nucleotides outside the gene matches: 11. This clonotype was observed many times. Its antigen is undetermined. This sequence originates from a man aged 50 to 69 who received an inactivated influenza vaccine. The chain carries TRBV10-3 and TRBJ2-2; 7 nucleotides align to TRBD1. Source: PBMCs from blood, taken roughly 24 months after vaccination. DNA of the CDR3: TGTGCCATCAGGGATGGGACAGTTAAGGTCGGGGAGCTGTTTTTT. Translation gives CAIRDGTVKVGELFF.